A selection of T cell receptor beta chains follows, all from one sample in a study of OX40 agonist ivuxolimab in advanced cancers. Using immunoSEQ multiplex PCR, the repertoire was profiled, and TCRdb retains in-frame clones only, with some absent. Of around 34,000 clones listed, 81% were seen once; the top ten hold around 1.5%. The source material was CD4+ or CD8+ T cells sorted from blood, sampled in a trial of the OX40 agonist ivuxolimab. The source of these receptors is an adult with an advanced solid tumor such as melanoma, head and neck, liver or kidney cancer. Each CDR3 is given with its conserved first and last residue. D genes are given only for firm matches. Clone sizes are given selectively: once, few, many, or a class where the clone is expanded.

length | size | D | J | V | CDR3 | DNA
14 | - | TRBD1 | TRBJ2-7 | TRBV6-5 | CASSLRQGAYEQYF | TGTGCCAGCAGCCTCCGACAGGGGGCGTACGAGCAGTACTTC
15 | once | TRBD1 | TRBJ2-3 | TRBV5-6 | CASSPADRVFDTQYF | TGTGCCAGCAGCCCAGCGGACAGGGTGTTCGATACGCAGTATTTT
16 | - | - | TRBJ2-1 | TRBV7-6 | CASSLVWGTRYNEQFF | TGTGCCAGCAGCTTAGTCTGGGGGACCCGTTACAATGAGCAGTTCTTC
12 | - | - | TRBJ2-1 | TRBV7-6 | CASSSTASEQFF | TGTGCCAGCAGCTCCACCGCCAGTGAGCAGTTCTTC
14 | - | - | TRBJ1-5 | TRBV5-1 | CASSLGGGNQPQHF | TGCGCCAGCAGCTTGGGAGGGGGCAATCAGCCCCAGCATTTT
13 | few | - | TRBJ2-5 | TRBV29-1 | CSVDGQGVETQYF | TGCAGCGTTGATGGGCAGGGCGTGGAGACCCAGTACTTC
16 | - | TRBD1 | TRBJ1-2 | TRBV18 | CASSPPNRDRLYGYTF | TGTGCCAGCTCACCACCAAACCGGGACAGACTTTATGGCTACACCTTC
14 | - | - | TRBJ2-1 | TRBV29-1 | CSVMLTNGRNEQFF | TGCAGCGTTATGCTTACAAATGGGAGGAATGAGCAGTTCTTC
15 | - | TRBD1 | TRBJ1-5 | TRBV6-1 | CASGGGLRGNQPQHF | TGTGCCAGCGGAGGGGGCTTAAGAGGCAATCAGCCCCAGCATTTT
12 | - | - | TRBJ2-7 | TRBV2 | CASREESYEQYF | TGTGCCAGCAGGGAGGAGAGCTACGAGCAGTACTTC
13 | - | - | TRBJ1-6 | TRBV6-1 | CASGRDFNSPLHF | TGTGCCAGCGGCAGGGACTTTAATTCACCCCTCCACTTT
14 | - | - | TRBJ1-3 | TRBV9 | CASSRPSSGNTIYF | TGTGCCAGCAGCAGGCCCTCCTCTGGAAACACCATATATTTT
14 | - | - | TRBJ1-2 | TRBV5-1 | CASSLRTGHYGYTF | TGCGCCAGCAGCTTGAGGACGGGCCACTATGGCTACACCTTC
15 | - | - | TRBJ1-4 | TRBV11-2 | CASSFGPLSVGKLFF | TGTGCCAGCAGCTTCGGACCCCTTTCAGTCGGAAAACTGTTTTTT
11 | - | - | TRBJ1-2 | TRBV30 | CAWSRGGGYTF | TGTGCCTGGAGTAGAGGGGGTGGCTACACCTTC
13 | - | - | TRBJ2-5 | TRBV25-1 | CASTRDLQETQYF | TGTGCCAGCACTCGGGACTTACAAGAGACCCAGTACTTC
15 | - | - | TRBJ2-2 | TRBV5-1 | CASSLVSLGSGELFF | TGCGCCAGCAGCTTGGTATCGTTGGGGTCCGGGGAGCTGTTTTTT
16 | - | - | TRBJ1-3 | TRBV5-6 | CASSPQAGYSGNTIYF | TGTGCCAGCAGCCCTCAGGCGGGGTACTCTGGAAACACCATATATTTT
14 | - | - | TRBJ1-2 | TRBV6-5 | CASSYTSGLYGYTF | TGTGCCAGCAGTTACACCTCGGGCCTCTATGGCTACACCTTC
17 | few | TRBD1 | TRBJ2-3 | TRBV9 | CASSSPGQGSDWNTQYF | TGTGCCAGCAGTTCTCCGGGACAGGGCTCGGATTGGAATACGCAGTATTTT
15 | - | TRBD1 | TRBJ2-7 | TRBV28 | CASSTPGTGDYEQYF | TGTGCCAGCAGTACTCCCGGGACAGGGGACTACGAGCAGTACTTC
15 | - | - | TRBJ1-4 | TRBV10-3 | CAISDSGETNEKLFF | TGTGCCATCAGTGATTCGGGAGAGACTAATGAAAAACTGTTTTTT
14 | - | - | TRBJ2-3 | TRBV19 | CASSPYPSTDTQYF | TGTGCCAGTAGTCCATACCCCAGCACAGATACGCAGTATTTT
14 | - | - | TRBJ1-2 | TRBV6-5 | CASSQRDRTHGYTF | TGTGCCAGCAGTCAACGCGACAGAACCCATGGCTACACCTTC
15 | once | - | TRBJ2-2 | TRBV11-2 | CASSFGGTNTGELFF | TGTGCCAGCAGCTTTGGGGGCACGAACACCGGGGAGCTGTTTTTT
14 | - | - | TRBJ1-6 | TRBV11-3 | CASSLGPGDSPLHF | TGTGCCAGCAGCTTAGGTCCGGGGGATTCACCCCTCCACTTT
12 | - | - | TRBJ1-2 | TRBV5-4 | CASSQQNYGYTF | TGTGCCAGCAGCCAACAGAACTATGGCTACACCTTC
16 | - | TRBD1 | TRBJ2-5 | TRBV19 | CASSILGTGGRETQYF | TGTGCCAGTAGTATTTTAGGGACAGGGGGCAGGGAGACCCAGTACTTC
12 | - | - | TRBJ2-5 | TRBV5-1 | CASSLLGETQYF | TGCGCCAGCAGCTTGTTGGGAGAGACCCAGTACTTC
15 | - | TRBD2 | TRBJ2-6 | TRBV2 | CASRAGAAGANVLTF | TGTGCCAGCAGAGCGGGAGCGGCTGGGGCCAACGTCCTGACTTTC
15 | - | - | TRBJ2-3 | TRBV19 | CASSIDRVFTDTQYF | TGTGCCAGTAGTATAGATAGGGTCTTCACAGATACGCAGTATTTT
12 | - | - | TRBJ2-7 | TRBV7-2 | CASSQRDYEQYF | TGTGCCAGCAGCCAACGGGATTACGAGCAGTACTTC
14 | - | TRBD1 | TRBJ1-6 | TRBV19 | CASSIGDSGSPLHF | TGTGCCAGTAGTATAGGGGACAGTGGATCACCCCTCCACTTT
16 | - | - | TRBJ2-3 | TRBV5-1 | CASSFFQGTPTDTQYF | TGCGCCAGCAGCTTTTTTCAGGGGACCCCGACAGATACGCAGTATTTT
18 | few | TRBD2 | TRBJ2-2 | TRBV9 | CASSQRTSGGENTGELFF | TGTGCCAGCAGCCAGCGGACTAGCGGGGGCGAGAACACCGGGGAGCTGTTTTTT
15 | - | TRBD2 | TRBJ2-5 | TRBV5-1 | CASSRDLRGVETQYF | TGCGCCAGCAGCCGGGACTTGCGGGGGGTAGAGACCCAGTACTTC
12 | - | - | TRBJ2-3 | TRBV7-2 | CASSTYTDTQYF | TGTGCCAGCAGCACTTACACAGATACGCAGTATTTT
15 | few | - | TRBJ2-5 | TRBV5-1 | CASSYGGDRSETQYF | TGCGCCAGCAGCTATGGGGGGGACAGGTCAGAGACCCAGTACTTC
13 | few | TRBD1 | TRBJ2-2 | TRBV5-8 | CASSLRGLRELFF | TGTGCCAGCAGCTTGAGGGGGCTGCGGGAGCTGTTTTTT
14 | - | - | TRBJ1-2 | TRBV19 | CASKTPAGTGGYTF | TGTGCCAGCAAAACCCCGGCAGGGACTGGTGGCTACACCTTC
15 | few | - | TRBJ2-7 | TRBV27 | CASSLQGWDSYEQYF | TGTGCCAGCAGTTTACAGGGCTGGGATTCCTACGAGCAGTACTTC